Below are 6 T cell receptor beta chains sequenced from a single sample in a study of cytomegalovirus exposure and HLA in healthy donors. PCR amplification relied on 60 Vbeta primers (plus 13 Jbeta primers). Data came from immunoSEQ multiplex PCR; TCRdb stores just in-frame clones and leaves some out. Of 100,000 to 150,000 clones in the sample, around 71% are singletons; the top ten hold under 3%. The sample comprised PBMCs. These receptors all come from a woman in her sixties in good health and CMV-seropositive.

The chain combines TRBV5-1 with TRBJ1-6; 10 bases map to TRBD1. There are 13 residues in the CDR3. Losses at the gene ends were 8 bases for V and 9 bases for J; bases not matched to a gene: 5. Germline-derived CDR1 and CDR2 are SGHRS and YFSETQ. Written as DNA, the CDR3 is TGCGCCAGTCACTGGGACAGGGGTTCACCCCTCCACTTT. Translation: CASHWDRGSPLHF.

The rearrangement uses TRBV18 and TRBJ1-3; 7 nucleotides match TRBD1. Losses at the gene ends were 4 bases for V and 0 bases for J; bases not matched to a gene: 6. The CDR3 is 16 amino acids. The V gene's germline CDR1 is KGHSH and CDR2 LQKENI. The CDR3 coding sequence is TGTGCCAGCTCACTTTCCAGGGGGTTCTCTGGAAACACCATATATTTT. It translates to CASSLSRGFSGNTIYF.

The chain employs TRBV7-9 and TRBJ1-5; 9 nucleotides match TRBD1. Germline V gene lookup returns CDR1 SEHNR and CDR2 FQNEAQ (reference sequence). The CDR3 contains 18 residues. J gave up 8 bases and V 0 bases, and 14 bases lay outside the gene matches. The CDR3 spells CASSLAQGGTGYFEPQHF. The CDR3 DNA sequence: TGTGCCAGCAGCTTAGCGCAAGGAGGGACAGGGTATTTTGAGCCCCAGCATTTT.

The chain has TRBV9 and TRBJ2-7; TRBD1 agrees at 7 bases. This CDR3 has 15 residues. The trim removed 0 bases at V and 3 bases at J, leaving 6 bases unmatched. Germline V CDR1 and CDR2: SGDLS, YYNGEE. The CDR3 loop is CASSVAWTGHYEQYF. DNA of the CDR3: TGTGCCAGCAGCGTAGCGTGGACAGGACACTACGAGCAGTACTTC. Combining the CDR3 with reference TRBV9 and TRBJ2-7 gives the whole variable domain DSGVTQTPKHLITATGQRVTLRCSPRSGDLSVYWYQQSLDQGLQFLIQYYNGEERAKGNILERFSAQQFPDLHSELNLSSLELGDSALYFCASSVAWTGHYEQYFGPGTRLTVT.

The chain couples TRBV12-5 to TRBJ2-5, with no clear D. This CDR3 contains 10 residues. V dropped 9 bases and J dropped 9 bases, with 11 bases sitting between them. The germline gives CDR1 LGHNT, CDR2 FRNRAP. The CDR3 is CASGRGAQYF. CDR3 bases: TGTGCTAGCGGAAGAGGAGCCCAGTACTTC.

The sample holds one count of this clone. V and J are TRBV15 and TRBJ2-3; 8 bases agree with TRBD2. With 7 bases clipped from V and 4 bases from J, the junction kept 4 bases outside the gene matches. The V gene's germline CDR1 is LNHNV and CDR2 YYDKDF (reference sequence). This CDR3 has 13 residues. The CDR3 region has the DNA TGTGCCACCAAAAACGGGGGGGCAGATACGCAGTATTTT. Amino acids: CATKNGGADTQYF. Combining the CDR3 with reference TRBV15 and TRBJ2-3 gives the whole variable domain DAMVIQNPRYQVTQFGKPVTLSCSQTLNHNVMYWYQQKSSQAPKLLFHYYDKDFNNEADTPDNFQSRRPNTSFCFLDIRSPGLGDTAMYLCATKNGGADTQYFGPGTRLTVL.